The clone carrying this T cell receptor (beta chain) was observed at least ten times. No antigen is known for it. The CDR3 consists of 14 residues. V was shortened by 8 bases and J by 3 bases, with 14 bases between the two germline ends. The data originate from a study of CD8 T cells in ankylosing spondylitis. Findings and limits, study-wide: The clones that were linked to disease were reported to be significantly enriched in matched synovial fluid samples from ankylosing spondylitis patients.

TCRdb used MiXCR to reprocess the 5' RACE reads, holding one entry per CDR3 protein. The sample lists 200,000 to 250,000 distinct CDR3 sequences; around 8% were seen once. J is TRBJ2-1 and V is TRBV12-3 or TRBV12-4; D may be TRBD2 (6 bases). Material: blood, either unsorted or a sorted T cell fraction (not recorded which). The TCR comes from a female donor with ankylosing spondylitis or in good health (not recorded which). The CDR3, as DNA: TGTGCCAGCCGAGGGCTAGCGAACTACAATGAGCAGTTCTTC. Translation gives CASRGLANYNEQFF.